This record concerns one TCR beta chain sequence. Its target is not known. These data belong to a study of STAT5B mutations in CD4+ large granular lymphocyte leukemia. Findings and caveats of the study: TRBV06-family usage was enriched in top patient clones (8/27) versus controls (2/35). Main leukemic clonotypes were patient-specific, but approximately 27% appeared at low frequency elsewhere. CD4-sorted patient repertoires seemed more clonal than healthy CD4+ repertoires.

Germline V gene data show CDR1 as SGHTA and CDR2 as FQGNSA. The CDR3 runs 16 residues. Unmatched junction bases numbered 6, after V lost 5 bases and J lost 2 bases. In the study's own analysis: Lowest detectable productive clonotype frequency was 2.59 x 10-5. The repertoire was sequenced with immunoSEQ multiplex PCR; TCRdb's copy has only in-frame clones and lacks some. The DNA was the basis for D and trimming; V, J and clone size are from that table. This table has 20,000 to 25,000 clones, roughly 75% appearing once. The origin of this receptor is a human donor in good health. Input material: CD4+ T cells from blood buffy coats. The chain carries TRBV7-2 and TRBJ2-7, with TRBD2 matching over 13 bases. The CDR3 reads CASSPGLAGVPYEQYF. CDR3 bases: TGTGCCAGCAGCCCTGGACTAGCGGGAGTCCCCTACGAGCAGTACTTC.